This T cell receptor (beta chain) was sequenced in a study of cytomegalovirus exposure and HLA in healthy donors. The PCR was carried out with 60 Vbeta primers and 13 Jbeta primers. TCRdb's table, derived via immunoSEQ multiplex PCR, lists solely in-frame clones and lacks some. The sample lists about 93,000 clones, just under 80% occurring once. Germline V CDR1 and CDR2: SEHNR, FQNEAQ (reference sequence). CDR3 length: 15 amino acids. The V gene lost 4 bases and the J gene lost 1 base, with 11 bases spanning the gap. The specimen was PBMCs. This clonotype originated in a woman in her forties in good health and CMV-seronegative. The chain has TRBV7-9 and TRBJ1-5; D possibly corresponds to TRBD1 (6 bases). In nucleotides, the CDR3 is TGTGCCAGCAGCTCATCGGGACAAAGCAATCAGCCCCAGCATTTT. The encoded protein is CASSSSGQSNQPQHF.